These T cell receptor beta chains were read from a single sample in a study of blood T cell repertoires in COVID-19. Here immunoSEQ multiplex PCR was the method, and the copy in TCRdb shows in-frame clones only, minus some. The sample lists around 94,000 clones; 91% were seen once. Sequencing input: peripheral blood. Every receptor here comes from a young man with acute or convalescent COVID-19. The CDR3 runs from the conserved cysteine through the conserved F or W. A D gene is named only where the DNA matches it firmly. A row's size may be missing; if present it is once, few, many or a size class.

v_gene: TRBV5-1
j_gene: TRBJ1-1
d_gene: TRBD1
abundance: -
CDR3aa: CASSFWKTGPIMNTEAFF
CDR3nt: TGCGCCAGCAGCTTTTGGAAGACAGGGCCTATAATGAACACTGAAGCTTTCTTT

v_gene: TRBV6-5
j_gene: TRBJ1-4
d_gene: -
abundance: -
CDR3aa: CASSLTVATNEKLFF
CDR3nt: TGTGCCAGCAGTCTAACGGTTGCAACTAATGAAAAACTGTTTTTT

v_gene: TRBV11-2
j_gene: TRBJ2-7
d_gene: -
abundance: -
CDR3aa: CASSSTTGAPLEQYF
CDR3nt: TGTGCCAGCAGCTCAACGACAGGAGCCCCTCTTGAGCAGTACTTC

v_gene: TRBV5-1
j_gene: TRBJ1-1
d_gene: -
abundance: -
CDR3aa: CASSLSTGINTEAFF
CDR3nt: TGCGCCAGCAGCTTGAGTACGGGGATTAACACTGAAGCTTTCTTT

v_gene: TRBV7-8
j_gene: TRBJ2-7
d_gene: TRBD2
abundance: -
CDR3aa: CASSSGLAVSSYEQYF
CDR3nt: TGTGCCAGCAGCTCGGGACTAGCGGTGAGCTCCTACGAGCAGTACTTC

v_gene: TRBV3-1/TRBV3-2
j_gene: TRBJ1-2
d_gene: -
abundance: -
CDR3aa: CASSQEGRANGYTF
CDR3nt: TGTGCCAGCAGCCAAGAAGGCAGGGCCAACGGCTACACCTTC

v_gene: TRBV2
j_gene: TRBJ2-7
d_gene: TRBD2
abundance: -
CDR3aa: CASSERTSGDPYDSEQYF
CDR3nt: TGTGCCAGCAGTGAAAGAACTAGCGGGGATCCCTACGACTCGGAGCAGTACTTC

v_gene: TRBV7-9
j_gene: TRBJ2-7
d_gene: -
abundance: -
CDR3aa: CASSYGLPTYEQYF
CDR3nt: TGTGCCAGCAGCTACGGGTTGCCTACCTACGAGCAGTACTTC

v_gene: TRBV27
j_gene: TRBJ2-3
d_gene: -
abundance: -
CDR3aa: CASSLRRGPSTDTQYF
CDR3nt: TGTGCCAGCAGTTTACGACGCGGGCCGAGCACAGATACGCAGTATTTT

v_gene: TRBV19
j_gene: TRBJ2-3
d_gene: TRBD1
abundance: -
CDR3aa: CASSTTGTGGTDTQYF
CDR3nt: TGTGCCAGTAGTACCACCGGGACAGGTGGCACAGATACGCAGTATTTT

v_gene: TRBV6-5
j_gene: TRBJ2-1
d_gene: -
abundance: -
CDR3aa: CASSYSWQNEQFF
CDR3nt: TGTGCCAGCAGTTACTCGTGGCAGAATGAGCAGTTCTTC

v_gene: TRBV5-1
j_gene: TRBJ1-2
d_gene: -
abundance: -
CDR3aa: CASSLAGQTNYGYTF
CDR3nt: TGCGCCAGCAGCTTGGCTGGACAGACTAACTATGGCTACACCTTC

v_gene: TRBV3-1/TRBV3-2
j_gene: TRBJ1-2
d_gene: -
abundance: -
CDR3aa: CASSQAGHPGDGYTF
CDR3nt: TGTGCCAGCAGCCAAGCCGGCCACCCGGGGGATGGCTACACCTTC

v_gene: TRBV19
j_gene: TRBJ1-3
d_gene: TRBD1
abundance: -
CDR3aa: CASIGQGASGNTIYF
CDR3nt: TGTGCCAGTATAGGACAGGGGGCATCTGGAAACACCATATATTTT

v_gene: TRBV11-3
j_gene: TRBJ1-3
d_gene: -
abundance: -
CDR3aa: CASSLNRDPGNTIYF
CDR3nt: TGTGCCAGCAGCCTTAACAGGGATCCTGGAAACACCATATATTTT

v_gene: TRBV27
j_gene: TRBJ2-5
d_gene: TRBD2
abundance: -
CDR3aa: CASRPLNRDYWSIDQETQYF
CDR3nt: TGTGCCAGCAGGCCCCTAAACCGGGACTATTGGTCGATCGACCAAGAGACCCAGTACTTC

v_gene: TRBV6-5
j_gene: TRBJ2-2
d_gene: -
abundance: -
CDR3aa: CASRYSTANTGELFF
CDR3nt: TGTGCCAGCAGGTATTCCACTGCGAACACCGGGGAGCTGTTTTTT

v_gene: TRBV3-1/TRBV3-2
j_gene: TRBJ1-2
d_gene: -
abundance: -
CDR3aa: CASSPLGETRGYTF
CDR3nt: TGTGCCAGCAGCCCATTAGGGGAAACGAGGGGCTACACCTTC

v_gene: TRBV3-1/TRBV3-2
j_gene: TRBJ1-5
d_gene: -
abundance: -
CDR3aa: CASSQGYNQPQHF
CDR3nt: TGTGCCAGCAGCCAAGGCTACAATCAGCCCCAGCATTTT

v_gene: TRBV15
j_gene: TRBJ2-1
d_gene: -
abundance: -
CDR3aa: CATSRDPERNEQFF
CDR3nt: TGTGCCACCAGCAGAGATCCGGAGAGGAATGAGCAGTTCTTC

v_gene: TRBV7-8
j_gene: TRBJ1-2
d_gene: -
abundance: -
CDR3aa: CASSLDRGNYGYTF
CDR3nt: TGTGCCAGCAGCTTAGATCGGGGTAACTATGGCTACACCTTC

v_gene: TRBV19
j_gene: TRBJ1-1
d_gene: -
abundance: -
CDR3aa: CASGDTEAFF
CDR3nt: TGTGCCAGCGGAGATACTGAAGCTTTCTTT

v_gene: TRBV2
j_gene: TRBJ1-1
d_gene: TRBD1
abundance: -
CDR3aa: CASSRTGGSNTEAFF
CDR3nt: TGTGCCAGCAGTAGGACAGGGGGCTCGAACACTGAAGCTTTCTTT

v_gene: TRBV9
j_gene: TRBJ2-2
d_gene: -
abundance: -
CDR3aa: CASSVGTFANTGELFF
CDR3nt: TGTGCCAGCAGCGTAGGGACTTTCGCGAACACCGGGGAGCTGTTTTTT

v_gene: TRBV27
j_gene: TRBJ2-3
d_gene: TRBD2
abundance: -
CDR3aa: CASSLSWASGRAVGTDTQYF
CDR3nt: TGTGCCAGCAGTTTATCGTGGGCTAGCGGGAGGGCCGTAGGAACAGATACGCAGTATTTT

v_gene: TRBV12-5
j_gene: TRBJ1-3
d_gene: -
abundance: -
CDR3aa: CASGSGQGWGNTIYF
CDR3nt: TGTGCTAGTGGTTCTGGCCAGGGGTGGGGAAACACCATATATTTT

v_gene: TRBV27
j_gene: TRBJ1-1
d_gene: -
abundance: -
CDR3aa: CASSDRPGTEAFF
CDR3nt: TGTGCCAGCAGCGATAGACCGGGCACTGAAGCTTTCTTT

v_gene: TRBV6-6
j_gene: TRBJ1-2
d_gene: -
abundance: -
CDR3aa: CASSSAEGDGYTF
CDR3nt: TGTGCCAGCAGTTCTGCCGAGGGAGATGGCTACACCTTC

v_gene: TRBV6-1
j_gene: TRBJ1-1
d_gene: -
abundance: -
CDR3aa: CASSEWDTGQAFF
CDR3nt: TGTGCCAGCAGTGAATGGGACACAGGACAAGCTTTCTTT

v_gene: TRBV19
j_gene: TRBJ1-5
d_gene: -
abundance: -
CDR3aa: CASSSAGRNQPQHF
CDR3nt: TGTGCCAGTAGTTCCGCCGGTCGCAATCAGCCCCAGCATTTT

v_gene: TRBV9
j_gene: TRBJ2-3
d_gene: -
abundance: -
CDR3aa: CASSVGIRGSLTDTQYF
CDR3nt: TGTGCCAGCAGCGTAGGAATCAGGGGCAGCTTAACAGATACGCAGTATTTT

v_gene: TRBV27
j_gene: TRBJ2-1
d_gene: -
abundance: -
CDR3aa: CASSPQEGLQNEQFF
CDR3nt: TGTGCCAGCAGCCCACAGGAGGGCCTACAAAATGAGCAGTTCTTC

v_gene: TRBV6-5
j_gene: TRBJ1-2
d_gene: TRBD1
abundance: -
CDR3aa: CASRVQGATNYGYTF
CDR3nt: TGTGCCAGCAGAGTACAGGGGGCGACTAACTATGGCTACACCTTC

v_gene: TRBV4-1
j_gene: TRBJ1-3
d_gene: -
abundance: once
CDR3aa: CASSYRERHTIYF
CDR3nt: TGCGCCAGCAGCTACAGGGAGCGGCACACCATATATTTT

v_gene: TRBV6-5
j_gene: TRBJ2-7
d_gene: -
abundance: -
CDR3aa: CASSTTGFYEQYF
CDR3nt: TGTGCCAGCAGTACTACAGGGTTCTACGAGCAGTACTTC

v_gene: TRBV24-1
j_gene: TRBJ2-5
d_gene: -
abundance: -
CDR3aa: CATSAAGSTWETQYF
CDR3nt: TGTGCCACCAGTGCTGCAGGGTCGACGTGGGAGACCCAGTACTTC